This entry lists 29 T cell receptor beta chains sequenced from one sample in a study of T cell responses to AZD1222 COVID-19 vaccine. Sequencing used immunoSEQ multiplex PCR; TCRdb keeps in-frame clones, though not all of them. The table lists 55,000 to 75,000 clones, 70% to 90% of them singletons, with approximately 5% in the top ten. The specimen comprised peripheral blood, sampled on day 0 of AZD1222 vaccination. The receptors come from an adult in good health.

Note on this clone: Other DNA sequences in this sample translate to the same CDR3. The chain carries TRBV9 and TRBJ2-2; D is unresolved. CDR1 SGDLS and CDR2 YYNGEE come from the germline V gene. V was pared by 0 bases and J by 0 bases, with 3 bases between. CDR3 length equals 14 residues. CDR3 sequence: CASSVVANTGELFF. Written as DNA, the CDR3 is TGTGCCAGCAGCGTAGTTGCGAACACCGGGGAGCTGTTTTTT.

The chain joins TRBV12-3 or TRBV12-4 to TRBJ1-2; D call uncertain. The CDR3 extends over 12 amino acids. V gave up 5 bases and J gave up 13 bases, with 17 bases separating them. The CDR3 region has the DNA TGTGCCAGCAGTCCCCGGTGGGCAGGAGCCACCTTC. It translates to CASSPRWAGATF.

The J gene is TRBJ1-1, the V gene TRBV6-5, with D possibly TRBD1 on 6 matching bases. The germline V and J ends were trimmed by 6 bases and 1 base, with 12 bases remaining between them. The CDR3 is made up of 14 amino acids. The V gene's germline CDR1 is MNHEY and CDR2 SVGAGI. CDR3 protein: CASRFNRENTEAFF. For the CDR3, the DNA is TGTGCCAGCAGATTTAACAGGGAGAACACTGAAGCTTTCTTT.

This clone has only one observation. CDR3 DNA: TGCAGCGTTCCTAGTCGGGGAAATTTTAACTATGGCTACACCTTC. It specifies CSVPSRGNFNYGYTF. The chain is built from TRBV29-1 and TRBJ1-2; D remains unclear. Per the germline V gene, CDR1 is SQVTM and CDR2 is ANQGSEA. The CDR3 loop spans 15 amino acids. The V end lost 5 bases, the J end lost 1 base, and 17 bases lay between the germline ends.

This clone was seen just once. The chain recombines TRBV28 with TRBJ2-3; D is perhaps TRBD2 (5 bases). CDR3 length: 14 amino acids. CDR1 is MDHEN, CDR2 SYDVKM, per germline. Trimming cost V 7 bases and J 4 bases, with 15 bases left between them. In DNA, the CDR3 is TGTGCCAGCATCTACTCCGGGGTCCCAGATACGCAGTATTTT. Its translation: CASIYSGVPDTQYF.

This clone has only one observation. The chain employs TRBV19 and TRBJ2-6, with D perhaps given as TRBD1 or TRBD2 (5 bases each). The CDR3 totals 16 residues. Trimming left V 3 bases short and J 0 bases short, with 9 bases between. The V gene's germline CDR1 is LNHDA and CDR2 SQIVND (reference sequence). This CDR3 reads CASSMGTSSGANVLTF. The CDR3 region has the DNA TGTGCCAGTAGTATGGGGACGAGCTCTGGGGCCAACGTCCTGACTTTC.

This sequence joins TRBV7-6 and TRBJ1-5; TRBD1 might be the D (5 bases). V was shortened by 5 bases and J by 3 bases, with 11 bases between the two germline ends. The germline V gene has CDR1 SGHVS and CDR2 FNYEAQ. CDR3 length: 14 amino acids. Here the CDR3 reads CASSLRDPNQPQHF. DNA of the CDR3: TGTGCCAGCAGCCTACGGGACCCCAATCAGCCCCAGCATTTT.

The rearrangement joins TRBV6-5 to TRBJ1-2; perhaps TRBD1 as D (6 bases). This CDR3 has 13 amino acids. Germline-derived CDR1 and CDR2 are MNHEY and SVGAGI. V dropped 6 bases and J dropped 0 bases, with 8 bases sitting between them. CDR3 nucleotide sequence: TGTGCCAGCAGCAGGGGCCCTAACTATGGCTACACCTTC. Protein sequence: CASSRGPNYGYTF.

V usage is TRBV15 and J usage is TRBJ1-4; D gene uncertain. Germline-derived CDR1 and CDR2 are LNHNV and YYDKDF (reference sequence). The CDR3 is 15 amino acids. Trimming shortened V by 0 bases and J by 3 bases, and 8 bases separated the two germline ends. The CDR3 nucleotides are TGTGCCACCAGCAGAGATTCACCATCTAATGAAAAACTGTTTTTT. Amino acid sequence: CATSRDSPSNEKLFF.

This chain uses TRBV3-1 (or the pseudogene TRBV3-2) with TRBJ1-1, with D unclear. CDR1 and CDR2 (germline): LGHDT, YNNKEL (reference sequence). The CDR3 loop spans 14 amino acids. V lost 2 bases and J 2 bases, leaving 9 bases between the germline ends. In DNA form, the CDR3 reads TGTGCCAGCAGCCAAAGAGGCAGTAACACTGAAGCTTTCTTT. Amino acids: CASSQRGSNTEAFF.

CDR3 sequence: CASSWGGSAGELFF. In nucleotides, the CDR3 is TGTGCCAGCAGTTGGGGGGGGTCGGCCGGGGAGCTGTTTTTT. The chain links TRBV6-2 or TRBV6-3 to TRBJ2-2, with 7 bases that match TRBD2. Per the germline V gene, CDR1 is MNHEY and CDR2 is SVGEGT. The V gene end was trimmed by 4 bases and the J gene end by 6 bases; junction bases not matched to a gene: 5. The CDR3 is 14 amino acids.

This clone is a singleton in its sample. Written as DNA, the CDR3 is TGTGCCAGCAGTCGCGGGGGGGCGGAAAACATTCAGTACTTC. Its translation is CASSRGGAENIQYF. The gene calls are TRBV7-2 and TRBJ2-4; 9 nucleotides match TRBD2. V lost 6 bases to trimming and J lost 5 bases; unmatched junction nucleotides: 5. Germline lookup yields CDR1 SGHTA and CDR2 FQGNSA. The CDR3 runs to 14 residues.

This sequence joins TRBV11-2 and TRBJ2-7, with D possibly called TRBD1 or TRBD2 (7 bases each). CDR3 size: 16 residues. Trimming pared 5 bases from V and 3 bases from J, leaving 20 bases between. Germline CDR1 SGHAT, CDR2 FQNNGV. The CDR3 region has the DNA TGTGCCAGCAGCCCTATCAGGGGGGGCGCGGGCTACGAGCAGTACTTC. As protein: CASSPIRGGAGYEQYF.

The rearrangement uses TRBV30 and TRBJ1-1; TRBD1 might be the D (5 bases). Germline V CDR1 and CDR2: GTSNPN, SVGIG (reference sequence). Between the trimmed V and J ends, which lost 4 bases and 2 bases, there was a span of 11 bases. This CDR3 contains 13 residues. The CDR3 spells CAWMGTFNTEAFF. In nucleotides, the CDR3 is TGTGCCTGGATGGGGACCTTCAACACTGAAGCTTTCTTT. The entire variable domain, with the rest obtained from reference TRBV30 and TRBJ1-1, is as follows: SQTIHQWPATLVQPVGSPLSLECTVEGTSNPNLYWYRQAAGRGLQLLFYSVGIGQISSEVPQNLSASRPQDRQFILSSKKLLLSDSGFYLCAWMGTFNTEAFFGQGTRLTVV.

In DNA, the CDR3 is TGTGCCATCAGTGAGTCCAAGACTAGCGGGGACGAGCAGTACTTC. It encodes CAISESKTSGDEQYF. The J gene is TRBJ2-7, the V gene TRBV10-3; TRBD2 matches 11 bases. Germline-derived CDR1 and CDR2 are ENHRY and SYGVKD. V lost 0 bases and J lost 5; bases outside the gene matches: 3. The CDR3 runs 15 residues.

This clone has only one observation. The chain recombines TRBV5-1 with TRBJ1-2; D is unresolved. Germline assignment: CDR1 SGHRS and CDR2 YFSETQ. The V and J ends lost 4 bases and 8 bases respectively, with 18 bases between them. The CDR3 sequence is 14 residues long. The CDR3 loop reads CASSSPDGVKGYTF. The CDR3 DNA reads TGCGCCAGCAGCAGTCCAGATGGCGTGAAGGGCTACACCTTC. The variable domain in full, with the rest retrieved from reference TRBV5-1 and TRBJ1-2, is KAGVTQTPRYLIKTRGQQVTLSCSPISGHRSVSWYQQTPGQGLQFLFEYFSETQRNKGNFPGRFSGRQFSNSRSEMNVSTLELGDSALYLCASSSPDGVKGYTFGSGTRLTVV.

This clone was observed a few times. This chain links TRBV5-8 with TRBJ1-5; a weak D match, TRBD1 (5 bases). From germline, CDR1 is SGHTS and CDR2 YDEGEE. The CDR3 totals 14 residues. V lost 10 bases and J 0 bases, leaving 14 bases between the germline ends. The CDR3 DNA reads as TGTGCCGTCAGGGACCTCGATAGCAATCAGCCCCAGCATTTT. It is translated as CAVRDLDSNQPQHF.

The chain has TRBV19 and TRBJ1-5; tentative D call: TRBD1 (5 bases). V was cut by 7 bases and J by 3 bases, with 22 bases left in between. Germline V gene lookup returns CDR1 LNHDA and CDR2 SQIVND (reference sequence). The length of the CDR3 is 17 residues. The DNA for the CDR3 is TGTGCCAGTAAGGCGGCAGGGAATTGGAGGTACAATCAGCCCCAGCATTTT. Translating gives CASKAAGNWRYNQPQHF.

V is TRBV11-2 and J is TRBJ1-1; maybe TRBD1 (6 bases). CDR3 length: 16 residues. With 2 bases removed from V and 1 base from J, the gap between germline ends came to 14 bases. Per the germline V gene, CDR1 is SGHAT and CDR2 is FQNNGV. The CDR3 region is CASSLSTGTSNTEAFF. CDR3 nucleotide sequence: TGTGCCAGCAGCTTAAGTACCGGGACATCGAACACTGAAGCTTTCTTT.

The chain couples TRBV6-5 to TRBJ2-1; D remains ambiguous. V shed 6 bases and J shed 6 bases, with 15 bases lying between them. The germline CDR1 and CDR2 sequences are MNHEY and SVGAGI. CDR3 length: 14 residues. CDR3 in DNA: TGTGCCAGCAGGGCCGGAGACCGGACCAATGAGCAGTTCTTC. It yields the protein CASRAGDRTNEQFF.

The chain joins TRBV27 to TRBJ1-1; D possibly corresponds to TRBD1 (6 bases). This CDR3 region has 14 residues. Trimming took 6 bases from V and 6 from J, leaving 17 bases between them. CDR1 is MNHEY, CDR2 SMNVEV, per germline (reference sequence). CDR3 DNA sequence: TGTGCCAGCAGCAGGGAAGGGGGAGAGGCTGAAGCTTTCTTT. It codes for CASSREGGEAEAFF.

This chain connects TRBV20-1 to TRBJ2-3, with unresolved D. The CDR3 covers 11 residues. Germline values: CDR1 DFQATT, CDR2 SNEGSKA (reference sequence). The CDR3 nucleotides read TGCGCCCCTATTGACACAGATACGCAGTATTTT. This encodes CAPIDTDTQYF.

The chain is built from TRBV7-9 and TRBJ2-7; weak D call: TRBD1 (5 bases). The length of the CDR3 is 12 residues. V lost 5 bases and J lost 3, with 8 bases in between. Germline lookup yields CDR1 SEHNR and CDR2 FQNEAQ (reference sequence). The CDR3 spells CASSRGSYEQYF. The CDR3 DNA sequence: TGTGCCAGCAGCAGGGGCAGCTACGAGCAGTACTTC.

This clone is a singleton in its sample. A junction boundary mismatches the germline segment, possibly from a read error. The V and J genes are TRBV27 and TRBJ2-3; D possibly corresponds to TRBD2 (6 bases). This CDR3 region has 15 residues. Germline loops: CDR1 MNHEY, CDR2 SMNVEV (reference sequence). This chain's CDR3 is CASSLSGAGPDTQYF. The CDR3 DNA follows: TGTGCCAGCAGTCTATCCGGGGCGGGACCAGATACGCAGTATTTT.

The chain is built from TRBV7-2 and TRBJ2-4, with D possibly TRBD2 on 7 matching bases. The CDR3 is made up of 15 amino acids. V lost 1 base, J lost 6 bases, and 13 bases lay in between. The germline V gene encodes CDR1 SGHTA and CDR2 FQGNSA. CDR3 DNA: TGTGCCAGCAGCTTAGGAAACAGGGAGGGAAACATTCAGTACTTC. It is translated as CASSLGNREGNIQYF.

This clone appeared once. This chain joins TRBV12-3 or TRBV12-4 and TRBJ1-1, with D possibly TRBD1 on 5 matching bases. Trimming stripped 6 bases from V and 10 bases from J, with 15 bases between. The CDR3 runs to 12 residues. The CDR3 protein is CASSLNAGRAFF. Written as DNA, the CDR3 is TGTGCCAGCAGCTTAAATGCAGGGCGAGCTTTCTTT.

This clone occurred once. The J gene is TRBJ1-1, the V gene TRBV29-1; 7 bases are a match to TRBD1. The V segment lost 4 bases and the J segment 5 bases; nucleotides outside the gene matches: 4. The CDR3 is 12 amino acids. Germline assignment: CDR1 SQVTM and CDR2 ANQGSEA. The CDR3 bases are TGCAGCGTTGTGCAGGGGGTTACTGAAGCTTTCTTT. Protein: CSVVQGVTEAFF.

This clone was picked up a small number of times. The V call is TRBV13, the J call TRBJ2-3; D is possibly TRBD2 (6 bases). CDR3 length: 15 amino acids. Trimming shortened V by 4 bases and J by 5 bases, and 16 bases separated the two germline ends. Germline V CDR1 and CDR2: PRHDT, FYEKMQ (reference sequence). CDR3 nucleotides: TGTGCCAGCAGCTCCGGGACCGACGGGGGAGATACGCAGTATTTT. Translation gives CASSSGTDGGDTQYF.

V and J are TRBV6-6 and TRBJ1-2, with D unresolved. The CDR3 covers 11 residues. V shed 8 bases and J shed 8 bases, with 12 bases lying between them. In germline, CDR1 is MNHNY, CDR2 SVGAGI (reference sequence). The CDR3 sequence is CASWRGSGYTF. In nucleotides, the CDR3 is TGTGCCAGCTGGCGAGGGTCCGGCTACACCTTC.